This entry lists 10 T cell receptor beta chains sequenced from one sample in a study of radiotherapy plus CTLA-4 blockade in lung cancer. Repertoires were generated with immunoSEQ multiplex PCR, while TCRdb's copy carries only in-frame clones and drops some. This sample has more than 75,000 clones, with under 85% found just once. The sample here was peripheral blood, taken from a patient treated with radiotherapy plus ipilimumab. These receptors came from a human donor with non-small cell lung cancer who had a partial response to radiotherapy plus ipilimumab. Some clones in this sample may be carry-over from other donors' samples.

Note on this clone: At one end, the junction sequence differs from germline, possibly due to a read error. This chain connects TRBV5-1 to TRBJ2-2; tentative D call: TRBD1 (7 bases). The CDR3 totals 20 residues. Germline V gene lookup returns CDR1 SGHRS and CDR2 YFSETQ. The CDR3 DNA follows: TGCGCCAGCAGCCCAATGGTGAGCGGGCAGGGGGGTTACGAACACCGGGGAGCTGTTTTT. It encodes CASSPMVSGQGGYEHRGAVF.

This clone was seen only once. The rearrangement joins TRBV18 to TRBJ2-4; 7 nucleotides align to TRBD2. The germline CDR1 and CDR2 sequences are KGHSH and LQKENI. The CDR3 is 17 amino acids. The V and J ends lost 3 bases and 1 base, in that order; junction bases with no gene match: 9. In DNA, the CDR3 is TGTGCCAGCTCACCTACGGGGGAGGGGCTGGCCAAAAACATTCAGTACTTC. This encodes CASSPTGEGLAKNIQYF.

This clone was counted between two and nine times. The chain is built from TRBV18 and TRBJ2-1; D gene ambiguous. CDR1 is KGHSH, CDR2 LQKENI, per germline. The germline V and J ends were trimmed by 3 bases and 9 bases, with 9 bases remaining between them. This CDR3 is 12 amino acids long. CDR3: CASSPTLGEQFF. The CDR3, as DNA: TGTGCCAGCTCACCCACCCTCGGTGAGCAGTTCTTC. The full variable domain, in which reference TRBV18 and TRBJ2-1 provide the parts outside the CDR3, is NAGVMQNPRHLVRRRGQEARLRCSPMKGHSHVYWYRQLPEEGLKFMVYLQKENIIDESGMPKERFSAEFPKEGPSILRIQQVVRGDSAAYFCASSPTLGEQFFGPGTRLTVL.

This chain joins TRBV7-2 and TRBJ2-5; 10 nucleotides agree with TRBD1. Germline CDR1 SGHTA, CDR2 FQGNSA. The CDR3 is made up of 13 amino acids. Trimming cost V 5 bases and J 5 bases; bases outside gene matches: 2. The CDR3 region has the DNA TGTGCCAGCAGCCCGGGACAGGGGGAGACCCAGTACTTC. Protein sequence: CASSPGQGETQYF.

The chain carries TRBV9 and TRBJ2-1; 10 bases map to TRBD2. The V segment lost 2 bases and the J segment 9 bases; nucleotides outside the gene matches: 8. The length of the CDR3 is 15 residues. CDR1 is SGDLS and CDR2 is YYNGEE in the germline V gene. This CDR3 is CASSVQAGGVFEQFF. CDR3 sequence (DNA): TGTGCCAGCAGCGTTCAAGCGGGGGGGGTATTTGAGCAGTTCTTC.

This clone was observed a few times. The chain joins TRBV5-4 to TRBJ2-5; 10 bases are shared with TRBD2. With V trimmed by 3 bases and J by 4 bases, 9 bases remained unmatched. Per the germline V gene, CDR1 is SGHNT and CDR2 is YYREEE (reference sequence). This CDR3 spans 16 amino acids. CDR3 protein: CASSSTSGVLGETQYF. The CDR3 DNA reads as TGTGCCAGCAGCTCCACTAGCGGGGTTTTAGGAGAGACCCAGTACTTC.

This rearrangement joins TRBV30 to TRBJ2-1, with 7 bases lining up with TRBD1. The J segment lost 10 bases and the V segment lost 5 bases, leaving 8 bases of the junction unmatched. The CDR3 contains 12 residues. Germline assignment: CDR1 GTSNPN and CDR2 SVGIG (reference sequence). The CDR3 DNA reads TGTGCCTGGGAACGAAGGGGGCAAGAGCAGTTCTTC. Its translation: CAWERRGQEQFF.

The chain recombines TRBV19 with TRBJ1-1; maybe TRBD1 (6 bases). V was trimmed by 5 bases and J by 11 bases, leaving 24 bases between them. From germline, CDR1 is LNHDA and CDR2 SQIVND (reference sequence). The length of the CDR3 is 15 residues. In DNA, the CDR3 is TGTGCCAGTAGTGTAAACAGGGAAGGGGCTTCACGGGCTTTCTTT. Encoded protein: CASSVNREGASRAFF.

The chain joins TRBV2 to TRBJ2-5; no clear D. Germline assignment: CDR1 SNHLY and CDR2 FYNNEI. The CDR3 consists of 14 residues. The germline V and J ends were trimmed by 6 bases and 5 bases, with 16 bases remaining between them. Here the CDR3 reads CASRLHVAGETQYF. CDR3 nucleotides: TGTGCCAGCAGGTTACACGTAGCCGGGGAGACCCAGTACTTC.

This rearrangement joins TRBV28 to TRBJ2-7, with 7 nucleotides matching TRBD1. V dropped 10 bases and J dropped 4; count of bases not matched to a gene: 10. Per the germline V gene, CDR1 is MDHEN and CDR2 is SYDVKM. The CDR3 has 13 amino acids. CDR3 amino acids: CATKGAALYEQYF. The CDR3 nucleotides are TGTGCCACCAAGGGGGCCGCTTTGTACGAGCAGTACTTC.